This passage covers 6 T cell receptor beta chains from one sample sequenced in a study of OX40 agonist ivuxolimab in advanced cancers. The assay was immunoSEQ multiplex PCR, and TCRdb's table has in-frame clones only and misses some. The sample holds roughly 53,000 clones, 80% to 85% seen once. Sequenced material: CD4+ or CD8+ T cells sorted from blood, taken in a trial of the OX40 agonist ivuxolimab. The origin of the receptors is an adult with an advanced solid tumor such as melanoma, head and neck, liver or kidney cancer.

Only one count was recorded for this clone. V is TRBV9 and J is TRBJ2-4; possibly TRBD2 for D (6 bases). The CDR3 contains 13 residues. Germline-derived CDR1 and CDR2 are SGDLS and YYNGEE. The V gene lost 0 bases and the J gene lost 9 bases, with 10 bases spanning the gap. CDR3: CASSVEEGGIQYF. CDR3 coding DNA: TGTGCCAGCAGCGTAGAAGAGGGAGGCATTCAGTACTTC. Full variable domain (remainder filled in from reference TRBV9 and TRBJ2-4): DSGVTQTPKHLITATGQRVTLRCSPRSGDLSVYWYQQSLDQGLQFLIQYYNGEERAKGNILERFSAQQFPDLHSELNLSSLELGDSALYFCASSVEEGGIQYFGAGTRLSVL.

This chain uses TRBV30 with TRBJ1-2, with D possibly being TRBD1 (5 bases). V lost 3 bases to trimming and J lost 8 bases, with 13 bases between them. The CDR3 sequence is 12 residues long. Germline CDR1 GTSNPN, CDR2 SVGIG (reference sequence). The CDR3 loop reads CAWRVVGGGYTF. The CDR3, as DNA: TGTGCCTGGAGGGTGGTGGGGGGGGGCTACACCTTC.

The chain recombines TRBV6-5 with TRBJ2-1; tentative D call: TRBD2 (6 bases). This CDR3 is built from 14 residues. V was trimmed by 5 bases and J by 6 bases, leaving 14 bases between them. Germline V gives CDR1 MNHEY, CDR2 SVGAGI. The CDR3 DNA reads as TGTGCCAGCAGTCTCCCTGGGGGGTCCAATGAGCAGTTCTTC. This sequence encodes CASSLPGGSNEQFF.

The J gene is TRBJ2-7, the V gene TRBV4-3; the match to TRBD2 covers 7 bases. Germline V gene data show CDR1 as LGHNA and CDR2 as YSLEER. This CDR3 contains 15 residues. V trimming: 1 base; J trimming: 2 bases; junction bases outside the gene matches: 5. For the CDR3, the DNA is TGCGCCAGCAGCCAAGGGACGGGGGGAACCTACGAGCAGTACTTC. This sequence encodes CASSQGTGGTYEQYF.

The chain couples TRBV5-6 to TRBJ2-5; D is unclear. Trimming pared 1 base from V and 7 bases from J, leaving 11 bases between. The CDR3 has 13 residues. Looked up from germline, CDR1 is SGHDT and CDR2 is YYEEEE. The CDR3: CASSLRALGTQYF. The CDR3 coding sequence is TGTGCCAGCAGCTTGCGGGCCCTTGGGACCCAGTACTTC. The complete variable domain, with remaining parts taken from reference TRBV5-6 and TRBJ2-5, reads DAGVTQSPTHLIKTRGQQVTLRCSPKSGHDTVSWYQQALGQGPQFIFQYYEEEERQRGNFPDRFSGHQFPNYSSELNVNALLLGDSALYLCASSLRALGTQYFGPGTRLLVL.

The chain joins TRBV7-2 to TRBJ1-2, with 8 bases fitting TRBD1. This CDR3 comprises 13 residues. V gave up 2 bases and J gave up 7 bases; unmatched junction bases: 3. Per the germline V gene, CDR1 is SGHTA and CDR2 is FQGNSA. The CDR3 nucleotides read TGTGCCAGCAGCTTACAGGGGGCGCCTGGCTACACCTTC. Protein sequence: CASSLQGAPGYTF.